These 9 T cell receptor beta chains share one sample of origin, sequenced in a study of T-cell reconstitution after alpha-beta-depleted transplantation in children. Researchers prepared the TCRbeta library using unique molecular identifiers, the study reports. TCRdb re-called the PCR reads through MiXCR, storing one row per CDR3 protein. This sample has just under 350,000 distinct CDR3 sequences, with about 16% found just once. Sequences were derived from PBMCs, mostly from graft donor cells, sampled 360 days after TCRalphabeta/CD19-depleted stem cell transplant. These receptors came from a male patient between 2 and 10 years old who had a stem cell transplant for acute lymphoblastic leukemia, so the T cells may come from the graft donor.

V usage is TRBV6-2 or TRBV6-3 and J usage is TRBJ1-5, with D unresolved. Germline CDR1 reads MNHEY; CDR2 reads SVGEGT. V dropped 8 bases and J dropped 0 bases, with 23 bases sitting between them. The CDR3 is 18 amino acids. CDR3 sequence reads: CASGYGPGRLYSNQPQHF. CDR3 nucleotide sequence: TGTGCCAGCGGATACGGACCCGGCCGGCTTTATAGCAATCAGCCCCAGCATTTT.

This clonotype was observed a handful of times. This chain connects TRBV6-2 or TRBV6-3 to TRBJ1-1, with 8 bases identical to TRBD1. CDR1 and CDR2 (germline): MNHEY, SVGEGT. The V and J ends lost 5 bases and 8 bases, in that order; junction bases with no gene match: 4. The CDR3 has 12 amino acids. CDR3 amino acids: CASSRTGPEAFF. Written as DNA, the CDR3 is TGTGCCAGCAGTCGGACAGGGCCCGAAGCTTTCTTT.

This clonotype was recorded many times. The chain combines TRBV7-2 with TRBJ1-3; TRBD1 matches 9 bases. V dropped 5 bases and J dropped 4; count of bases not matched to a gene: 9. There are 16 residues in the CDR3. Germline V gives CDR1 SGHTA, CDR2 FQGNSA. The CDR3 nucleotides read TGTGCCAGCAGCACCGGGACAGGGAGGACGGGAAACACCATATATTTT. It yields the protein CASSTGTGRTGNTIYF.

This clonotype has more than one count but fewer than ten. The V call is TRBV9, the J call TRBJ2-5; TRBD1 might be the D (6 bases). Germline CDR1 is SGDLS and CDR2 is YYNGEE. The ends were cut back, 0 bases at V and 6 bases at J, with 12 bases in the middle. This CDR3 comprises 14 residues. In DNA, the CDR3 is TGTGCCAGCAGCGTAGGCAGGGGTTTAAAGACCCAGTACTTC. It codes for CASSVGRGLKTQYF.

In its sample, this clonotype was seen a few times. V gene TRBV4-3 combines with J gene TRBJ2-5; 9 bases map to TRBD1. The CDR3 extends over 16 amino acids. Germline assignment: CDR1 LGHNA and CDR2 YSLEER. The ends lost 0 bases at V and 3 bases at J; junction bases unmatched: 5. The CDR3 here is CASSQDKGTGKETQYF. CDR3 bases: TGCGCCAGCAGCCAAGATAAAGGGACAGGGAAAGAGACCCAGTACTTC.

This clonotype was counted between two and nine times. V usage is TRBV12-3 or TRBV12-4 and J usage is TRBJ1-1; 8 bases align to TRBD1. CDR3 length: 13 residues. J gave up 5 bases and V 5 bases, and 4 bases lay outside the gene matches. As DNA, the CDR3 is TGTGCCAGCAGTCAGGGGGCGCGGACTGAAGCTTTCTTT. Its protein product is CASSQGARTEAFF.

The rearrangement uses TRBV28 and TRBJ2-1; 16 positions match TRBD2. V lost 4 bases to trimming and J lost 10 bases; unmatched junction nucleotides: 4. The CDR3 has 15 amino acids. The germline V gene encodes CDR1 MDHEN and CDR2 SYDVKM. CDR3 residues: CASSSGTSGRVEQFF. CDR3 DNA sequence: TGTGCCAGCAGTTCGGGGACTAGCGGGAGGGTCGAGCAGTTCTTC.

This clonotype was seen a handful of times. The chain uses TRBV15 and TRBJ2-3; 8 nucleotides agree with TRBD1. Germline V gives CDR1 LNHNV, CDR2 YYDKDF (reference sequence). The V and J ends lost 3 bases and 5 bases, in that order; junction bases with no gene match: 4. This CDR3 is 14 amino acids long. This chain's CDR3 is CATSSYRGIDTQYF. The CDR3 DNA reads as TGTGCCACCAGCAGTTACAGGGGGATAGATACGCAGTATTTT.

This clonotype has at least ten counts. The chain couples TRBV7-8 to TRBJ2-1; 13 bases align to TRBD2. The CDR3 runs to 17 residues. J gave up 3 bases and V 2 bases, and 4 bases lay outside the gene matches. The V gene's germline CDR1 is SGHVS and CDR2 FQNEAQ. CDR3 coding DNA: TGTGCCAGCAGCTTACCACGGACTAGCGGGAGCTACAATGAGCAGTTCTTC. Its protein product is CASSLPRTSGSYNEQFF. Full variable domain (rest looked up from reference TRBV7-8 and TRBJ2-1): GAGVSQSPRYKVAKRGQDVALRCDPISGHVSLFWYQQALGQGPEFLTYFQNEAQLDKSGLPSDRFFAERPEGSVSTLKIQRTQQEDSAVYLCASSLPRTSGSYNEQFFGPGTRLTVL.